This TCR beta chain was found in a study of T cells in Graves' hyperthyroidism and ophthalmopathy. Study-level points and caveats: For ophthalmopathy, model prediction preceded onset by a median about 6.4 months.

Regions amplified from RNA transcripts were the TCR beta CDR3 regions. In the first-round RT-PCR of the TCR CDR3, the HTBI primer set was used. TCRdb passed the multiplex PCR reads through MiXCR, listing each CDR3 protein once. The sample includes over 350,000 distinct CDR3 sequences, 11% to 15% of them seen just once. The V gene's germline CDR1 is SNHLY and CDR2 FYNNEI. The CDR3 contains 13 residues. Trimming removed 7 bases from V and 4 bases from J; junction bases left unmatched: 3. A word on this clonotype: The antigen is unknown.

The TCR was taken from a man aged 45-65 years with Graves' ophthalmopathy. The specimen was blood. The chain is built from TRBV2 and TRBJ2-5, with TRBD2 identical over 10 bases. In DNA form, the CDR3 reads TGTGCCAGCATAGCGGGGGGCAGAGAGACCCAGTACTTC. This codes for CASIAGGRETQYF.